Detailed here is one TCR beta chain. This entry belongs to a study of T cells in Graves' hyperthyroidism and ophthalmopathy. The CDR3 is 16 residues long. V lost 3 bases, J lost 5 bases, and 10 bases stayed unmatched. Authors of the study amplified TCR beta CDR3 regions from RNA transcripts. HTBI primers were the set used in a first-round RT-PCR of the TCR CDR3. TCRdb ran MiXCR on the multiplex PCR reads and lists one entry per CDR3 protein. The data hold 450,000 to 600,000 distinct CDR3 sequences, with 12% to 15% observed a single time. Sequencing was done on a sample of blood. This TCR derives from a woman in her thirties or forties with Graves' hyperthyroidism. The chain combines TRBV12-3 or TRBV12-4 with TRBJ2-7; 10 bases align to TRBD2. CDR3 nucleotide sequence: TGTGCCAGCAGTTTTGGTGCTGGCCTAGCGGGAGACGAGCAGTACTTC. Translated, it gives CASSFGAGLAGDEQYF.